This entry describes one T cell receptor (beta chain). What it recognizes is unknown. In germline, CDR1 is KGHSH, CDR2 LQKENI. V was shortened by 2 bases and J by 1 base, with 11 bases between the two germline ends. The CDR3 sequence is 15 residues long. The split of CD4+ cells yielded CD45RA+ naive and CD45RA-negative memory subsets. The sample belongs to a study of shared clonotypes between healthy human individuals. The study, taken as a whole, reports: Large depth notwithstanding, sorted-subset sequencing proved incomplete by rarefaction. Memory subsets generally showed smaller estimated richness than naive subsets did.

Genomic DNA per cell subset filled all wells of several immunoSEQ plates. Repertoires were generated with immunoSEQ multiplex PCR, while TCRdb's copy carries only in-frame clones and drops some. This table holds 2 million to 3 million clones, around nine tenths found once. The specimen was naive CD4+ T cells sorted from blood. Subset noted: CD45RA+ positively selected. The chain recombines TRBV18 with TRBJ1-1; D remains unclear. The sequence was obtained from a man younger than 30 in good health. The CDR3 DNA follows: TGTGCCAGCTCACCAGCTTCACAGTCGAACACTGAAGCTTTCTTT. The encoded protein is CASSPASQSNTEAFF.